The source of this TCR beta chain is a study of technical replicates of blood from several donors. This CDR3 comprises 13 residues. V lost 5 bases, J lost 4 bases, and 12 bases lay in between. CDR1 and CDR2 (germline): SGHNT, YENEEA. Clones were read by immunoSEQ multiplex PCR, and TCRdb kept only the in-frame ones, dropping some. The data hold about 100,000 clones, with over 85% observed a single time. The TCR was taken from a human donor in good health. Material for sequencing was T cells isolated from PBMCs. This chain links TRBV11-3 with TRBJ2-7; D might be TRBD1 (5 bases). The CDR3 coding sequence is TGTGCCAGCAGCCTAGGGGCAGGGTACGAGCAGTACTTC. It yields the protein CASSLGAGYEQYF.